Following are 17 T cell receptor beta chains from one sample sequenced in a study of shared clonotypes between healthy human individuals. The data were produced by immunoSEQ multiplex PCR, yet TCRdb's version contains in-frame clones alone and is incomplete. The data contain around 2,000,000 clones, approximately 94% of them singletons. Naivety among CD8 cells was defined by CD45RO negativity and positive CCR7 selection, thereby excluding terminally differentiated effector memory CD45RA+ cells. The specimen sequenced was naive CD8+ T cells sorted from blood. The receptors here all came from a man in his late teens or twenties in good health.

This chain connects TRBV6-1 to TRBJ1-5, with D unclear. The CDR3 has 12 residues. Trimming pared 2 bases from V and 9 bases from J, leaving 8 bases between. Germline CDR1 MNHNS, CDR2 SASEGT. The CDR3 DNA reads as TGTGCCAGCAGTGAAATCGACCCGCCCCAGCATTTT. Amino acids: CASSEIDPPQHF.

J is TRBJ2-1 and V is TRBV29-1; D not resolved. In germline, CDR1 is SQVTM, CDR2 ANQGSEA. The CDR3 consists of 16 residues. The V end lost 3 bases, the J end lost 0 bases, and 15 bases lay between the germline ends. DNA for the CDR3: TGCAGCGTTGAGTTAGTGTCCGGAAGCTCCTACAATGAGCAGTTCTTC. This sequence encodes CSVELVSGSSYNEQFF.

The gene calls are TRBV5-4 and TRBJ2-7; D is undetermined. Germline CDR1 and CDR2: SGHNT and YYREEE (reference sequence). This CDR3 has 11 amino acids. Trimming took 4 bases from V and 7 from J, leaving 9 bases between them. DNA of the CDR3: TGTGCCAGCAGCCCCGGGCGGGAGCAGTACTTC. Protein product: CASSPGREQYF.

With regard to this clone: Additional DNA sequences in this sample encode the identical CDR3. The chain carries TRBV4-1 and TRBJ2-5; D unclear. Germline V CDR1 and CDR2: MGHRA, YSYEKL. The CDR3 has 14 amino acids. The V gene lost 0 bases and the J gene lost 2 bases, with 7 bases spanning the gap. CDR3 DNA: TGCGCCAGCAGCCAAGATAGAGGACAAGAGACCCAGTACTTC. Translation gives CASSQDRGQETQYF.

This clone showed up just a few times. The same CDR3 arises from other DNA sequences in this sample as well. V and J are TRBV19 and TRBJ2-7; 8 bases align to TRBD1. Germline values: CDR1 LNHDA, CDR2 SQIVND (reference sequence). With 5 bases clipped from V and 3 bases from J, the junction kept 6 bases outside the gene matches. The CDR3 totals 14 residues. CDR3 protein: CASSPGQGGYEQYF. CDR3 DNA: TGTGCCAGTAGTCCCGGACAGGGCGGCTACGAGCAGTACTTC.

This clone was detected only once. The CDR3 sequence: CASDRVSAGGPYEQYF. The CDR3 DNA reads TGTGCCAGTGACAGGGTGTCGGCGGGGGGTCCCTACGAGCAGTACTTC. The chain links TRBV7-9 to TRBJ2-7; D perhaps matches TRBD2 (8 bases). V was trimmed by 9 bases and J by 2 bases, leaving 23 bases between them. The CDR3 covers 16 residues. Germline-derived CDR1 and CDR2 are SEHNR and FQNEAQ (reference sequence).

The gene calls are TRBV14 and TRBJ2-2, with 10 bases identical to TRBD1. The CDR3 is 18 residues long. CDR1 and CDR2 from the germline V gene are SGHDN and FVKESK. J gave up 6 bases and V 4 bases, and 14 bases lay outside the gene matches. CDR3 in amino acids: CASSRSGDRGWTPGELFF. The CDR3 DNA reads TGTGCCAGCAGCCGATCGGGGGACAGGGGATGGACACCCGGGGAGCTGTTTTTT.

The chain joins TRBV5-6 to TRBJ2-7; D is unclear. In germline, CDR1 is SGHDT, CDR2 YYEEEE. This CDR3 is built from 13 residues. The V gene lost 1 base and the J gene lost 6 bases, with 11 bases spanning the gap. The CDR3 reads CASSLQSTLEQYF. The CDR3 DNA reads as TGTGCCAGCAGCTTGCAGTCTACCCTCGAGCAGTACTTC.

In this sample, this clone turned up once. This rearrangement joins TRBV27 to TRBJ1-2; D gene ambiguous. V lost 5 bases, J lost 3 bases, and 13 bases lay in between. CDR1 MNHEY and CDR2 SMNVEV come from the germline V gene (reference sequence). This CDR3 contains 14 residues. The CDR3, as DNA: TGTGCCAGCAGTACCGGGGAGGGAGACTATGGCTACACCTTC. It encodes CASSTGEGDYGYTF.

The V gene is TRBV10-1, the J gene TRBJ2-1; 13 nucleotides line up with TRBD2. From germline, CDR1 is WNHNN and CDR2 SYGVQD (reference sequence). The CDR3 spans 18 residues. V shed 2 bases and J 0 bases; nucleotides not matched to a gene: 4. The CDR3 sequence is CASSEGTSGTHSYNEQFF. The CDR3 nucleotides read TGCGCCAGCAGTGAGGGGACTAGCGGGACCCACTCCTACAATGAGCAGTTCTTC.

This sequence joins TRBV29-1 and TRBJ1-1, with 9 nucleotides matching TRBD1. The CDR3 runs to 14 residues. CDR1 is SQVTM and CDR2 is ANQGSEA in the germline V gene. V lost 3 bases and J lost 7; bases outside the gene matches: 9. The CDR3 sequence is CSVDPGQGLHEAFF. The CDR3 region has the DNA TGCAGCGTTGATCCGGGACAGGGATTACATGAAGCTTTCTTT.

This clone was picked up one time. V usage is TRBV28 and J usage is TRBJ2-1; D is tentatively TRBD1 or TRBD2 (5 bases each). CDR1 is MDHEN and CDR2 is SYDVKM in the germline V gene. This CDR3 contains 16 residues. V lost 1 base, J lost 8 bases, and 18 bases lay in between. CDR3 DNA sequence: TGTGCCAGCAGTTTATTGGGGGAGCAGGGTCAGCATGAGCAGTTCTTC. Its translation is CASSLLGEQGQHEQFF.

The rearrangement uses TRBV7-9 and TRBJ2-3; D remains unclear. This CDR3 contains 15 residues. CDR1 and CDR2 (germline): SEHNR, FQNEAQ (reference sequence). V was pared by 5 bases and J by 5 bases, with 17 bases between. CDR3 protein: CASSHSQPVQDTQYF. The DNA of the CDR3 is TGTGCCAGCAGCCATAGCCAACCTGTACAAGATACGCAGTATTTT.

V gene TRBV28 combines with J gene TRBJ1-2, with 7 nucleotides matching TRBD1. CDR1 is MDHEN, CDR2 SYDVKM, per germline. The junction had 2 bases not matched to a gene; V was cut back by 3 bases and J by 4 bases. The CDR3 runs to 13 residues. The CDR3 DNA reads TGTGCCAGCAGTTTTGGACAGGTCTATGGCTACACCTTC. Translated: CASSFGQVYGYTF.

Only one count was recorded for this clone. CDR3 sequence reads: CASSQGQGAIEQYF. The CDR3 region has the DNA TGCGCCAGCAGCCAGGGACAGGGGGCGATTGAGCAGTACTTC. The rearrangement links TRBV4-1 to TRBJ2-7, with 12 bases matching TRBD1. The CDR3 is made up of 14 amino acids. J lost 7 bases, V lost 3 bases, and 4 bases had no gene match. The germline gives CDR1 MGHRA, CDR2 YSYEKL.

The CDR3 reads CASSDPDPTDTQYF. DNA of the CDR3: TGTGCCAGCAGTGATCCGGATCCCACAGATACGCAGTATTTT. V usage is TRBV2 and J usage is TRBJ2-3; D uncertain. The germline V and J ends were trimmed by 3 bases and 2 bases, with 9 bases remaining between them. Looked up from germline, CDR1 is SNHLY and CDR2 is FYNNEI. The CDR3 loop spans 14 amino acids.

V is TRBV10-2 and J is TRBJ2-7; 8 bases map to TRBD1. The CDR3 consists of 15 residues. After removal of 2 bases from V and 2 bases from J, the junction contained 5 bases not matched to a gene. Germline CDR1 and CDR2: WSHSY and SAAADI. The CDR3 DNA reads TGCGCCAGCAGTGAGCCCGAACAGGGGGCCTACGAGCAGTACTTC. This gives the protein CASSEPEQGAYEQYF.